The 2 T cell receptor beta chains reported below all come from one sample, sequenced in a study of cytomegalovirus exposure and HLA in healthy donors. The PCR employed 60 Vbeta primers together with 13 Jbeta primers. Here immunoSEQ multiplex PCR was the method, and the copy in TCRdb shows in-frame clones only, minus some. Of fewer than 90,000 clones detected, approximately 76% appear once; the ten largest clones hold around 9.1%. The specimen was PBMCs. The receptors come from a man younger than 40 in good health and CMV-seropositive.

This chain connects TRBV7-3 to TRBJ2-2; 7 positions match TRBD1. With 5 bases clipped from V and 5 bases from J, the junction kept 8 bases outside the gene matches. The CDR3 runs to 15 residues. Germline V gives CDR1 SGHTA, CDR2 FQGTGA. CDR3 amino acids: CASSARQGVTGELFF. The DNA for the CDR3 is TGTGCCAGCAGCGCCCGACAGGGTGTGACCGGGGAGCTGTTTTTT. Full variable domain (remainder filled in from reference TRBV7-3 and TRBJ2-2): GAGVSQTPSNKVTEKGKYVELRCDPISGHTALYWYRQSLGQGPEFLIYFQGTGAADDSGLPNDRFFAVRPEGSVSTLKIQRTERGDSAVYLCASSARQGVTGELFFGEGSRLTVL.

The chain recombines TRBV19 with TRBJ2-5; D not certain. This CDR3 region has 13 residues. Trimming removed 2 bases at V and 5 bases at J, with 9 bases between. The germline CDR1 and CDR2 sequences are LNHDA and SQIVND (reference sequence). CDR3 DNA sequence: TGTGCCAGTAGTATAACCGGTTCGGAGACCCAGTACTTC. This sequence encodes CASSITGSETQYF. The full variable domain, rest sourced from reference TRBV19 and TRBJ2-5, is DGGITQSPKYLFRKEGQNVTLSCEQNLNHDAMYWYRQDPGQGLRLIYYSQIVNDFQKGDIAEGYSVSREKKESFPLTVTSAQKNPTAFYLCASSITGSETQYFGPGTRLLVL.